The 27 T cell receptor beta chains reported below all come from one sample, sequenced in a study of blood T cell repertoires in COVID-19. Clones were read by immunoSEQ multiplex PCR, and TCRdb kept only the in-frame ones, dropping some. The sample gives nearly 250,000 clones, 86% of which show up once; 5% to 7% is in the top ten. The sequencing input was peripheral blood. The receptors stem from a woman of 80 years or more with COVID-19, enrolled during active disease.

The genes are TRBV4-1 and TRBJ1-1, with 8 bases fitting TRBD1. Germline V lookup: CDR1 MGHRA, CDR2 YSYEKL. The CDR3 is 16 amino acids. The J segment lost 1 base and the V segment lost 2 bases, leaving 6 bases of the junction unmatched. DNA for the CDR3: TGCGCCAGCAGCCAAAGACAGGGGTCGAAGAACACTGAAGCTTTCTTT. Translated: CASSQRQGSKNTEAFF.

CDR3 bases: TGTGCCAGTAGTAACCAGGACAGTTTCTCTGGAAACACCATATATTTT. It is translated as CASSNQDSFSGNTIYF. The chain joins TRBV19 to TRBJ1-3; maybe TRBD1 (6 bases). Trimming pared 4 bases from V and 0 bases from J, leaving 13 bases between. Looked up from germline, CDR1 is LNHDA and CDR2 is SQIVND (reference sequence). The CDR3 runs to 16 residues.

The sample holds one count of this clone. J is TRBJ2-1 and V is TRBV5-1, with a possible D match to TRBD1 (6 bases). CDR1 and CDR2 from the germline V gene are SGHRS and YFSETQ. The CDR3 is 15 amino acids. Trimming took off 4 bases at V and 0 bases at J, with 11 bases between the two ends. The CDR3 nucleotides read TGCGCCAGCAGCCTTACGGACAGCTCCTACAATGAGCAGTTCTTC. Translating it yields CASSLTDSSYNEQFF.

The CDR3 sequence: CAAQTGAAGYTF. The CDR3 coding sequence is TGTGCCGCCCAAACTGGGGCCGCCGGCTACACCTTC. The chain is built from TRBV6-6 and TRBJ1-2; the D gene is possibly TRBD1 (5 bases). Germline assignment: CDR1 MNHNY and CDR2 SVGAGI (reference sequence). CDR3 length: 12 amino acids. Trimming cost V 11 bases and J 8 bases, with 18 bases left between them.

This chain connects TRBV7-2 to TRBJ1-2, with TRBD1 identical over 9 bases. Germline-derived CDR1 and CDR2 are SGHTA and FQGNSA. V trimming: 5 bases; J trimming: 7 bases; junction bases outside the gene matches: 8. The CDR3 loop spans 14 amino acids. CDR3 coding DNA: TGTGCCAGCAGCCCGGACAGGGGTGGTTTTGGCTACACCTTC. It specifies CASSPDRGGFGYTF.

The rearrangement links TRBV28 to TRBJ1-1; 10 bases are shared with TRBD1. Germline V lookup: CDR1 MDHEN, CDR2 SYDVKM. The CDR3 is 17 amino acids. Trimming cost V 7 bases and J 1 base; bases outside gene matches: 12. The CDR3 spells CASTVGSGTGANTEAFF. The CDR3 region has the DNA TGTGCCAGCACTGTCGGCTCCGGGACAGGGGCGAACACTGAAGCTTTCTTT.

This sequence joins TRBV30 and TRBJ2-2, with D unresolved. CDR3 length equals 13 residues. The V end lost 0 bases, the J end lost 4 bases, and 6 bases lay between the germline ends. CDR1 and CDR2 from the germline V gene are GTSNPN and SVGIG (reference sequence). The CDR3 DNA follows: TGTGCCTGGAGTGTACAGTCCACCGGGGAGCTGTTTTTT. Its protein is CAWSVQSTGELFF.

The chain has TRBV19 and TRBJ1-2, with D hard to call. Per the germline V gene, CDR1 is LNHDA and CDR2 is SQIVND (reference sequence). With 8 bases removed from V and 5 bases from J, the gap between germline ends came to 12 bases. This CDR3 is 12 amino acids long. In DNA, the CDR3 is TGTGCCAGTTACAGAGGGAAGTATGGCTACACCTTC. Its protein product is CASYRGKYGYTF.

The V call is TRBV20-1, the J call TRBJ2-7; D ambiguous. The ends were cut back, 3 bases at V and 5 bases at J, with 11 bases in the middle. The V gene's germline CDR1 is DFQATT and CDR2 SNEGSKA (reference sequence). This CDR3 has 12 residues. This CDR3 reads CSASPGANEQYV. The DNA of the CDR3 is TGCAGTGCTAGTCCGGGTGCCAACGAGCAGTACGTC.

In nucleotides, the CDR3 is TGTGCCAGCAGCCGAGGTGCAGGGGGCGATCCCGGCTACACCTTC. As protein: CASSRGAGGDPGYTF. The chain combines TRBV7-9 with TRBJ1-2, with 8 bases lining up with TRBD1. The V gene end was trimmed by 5 bases and the J gene end by 8 bases; junction bases not matched to a gene: 13. This CDR3 has 15 amino acids. The germline gives CDR1 SEHNR, CDR2 FQNEAQ (reference sequence). Based on the CDR3 plus reference TRBV7-9 and TRBJ1-2, the full variable domain is DTGVSQNPRHKITKRGQNVTFRCDPISEHNRLYWYRQTLGQGPEFLTYFQNEAQLEKSRLLSDRFSAERPKGSFSTLEIQRTEQGDSAMYLCASSRGAGGDPGYTFGSGTRLTVV.

The chain employs TRBV6-1 and TRBJ2-1; 9 bases are shared with TRBD1. Trimming took 1 base from V and 6 from J; bases not matched to a gene: 7. This CDR3 comprises 16 residues. The V gene's germline CDR1 is MNHNS and CDR2 SASEGT. The DNA of the CDR3 is TGTGCCAGCAGTGAAGTCTCTACAGGGGGCTTCAATGAGCAGTTCTTC. Translation: CASSEVSTGGFNEQFF.

The chain recombines TRBV27 with TRBJ1-3, with 7 bases fitting TRBD1. The CDR3 length is 16 residues. The germline V gene encodes CDR1 MNHEY and CDR2 SMNVEV (reference sequence). The trim removed 5 bases at V and 0 bases at J, leaving 7 bases unmatched. In DNA form, the CDR3 reads TGTGCCAGCAGTCCGTACAGGGGTCCCTCTGGAAACACCATATATTTT. Translating gives CASSPYRGPSGNTIYF.

V gene TRBV5-1 combines with J gene TRBJ2-2; 8 bases match TRBD1. The junction had 9 bases not matched to a gene; V was cut back by 4 bases and J by 4 bases. The CDR3 is 16 amino acids. Germline CDR1 is SGHRS and CDR2 is YFSETQ. The CDR3 DNA follows: TGCGCCAGCAGCACCCAGGGGGCGCAGGGCACCGGGGAGCTGTTTTTT. This codes for CASSTQGAQGTGELFF. Full variable domain (missing parts from reference TRBV5-1 and TRBJ2-2): KAGVTQTPRYLIKTRGQQVTLSCSPISGHRSVSWYQQTPGQGLQFLFEYFSETQRNKGNFPGRFSGRQFSNSRSEMNVSTLELGDSALYLCASSTQGAQGTGELFFGEGSRLTVL.

The chain is built from TRBV18 and TRBJ2-3; 7 bases agree with TRBD1. The germline CDR1 and CDR2 sequences are KGHSH and LQKENI. The CDR3 is 13 amino acids. V lost 5 bases to trimming and J lost 4 bases; unmatched junction nucleotides: 3. CDR3 loop: CASSRQGSDTQYF. The CDR3, as DNA: TGTGCCAGCTCAAGACAGGGCTCAGATACGCAGTATTTT.

The V gene is TRBV18, the J gene TRBJ2-5, with 8 bases fitting TRBD1. The CDR3 sequence is 19 residues long. Germline V gene lookup returns CDR1 KGHSH and CDR2 LQKENI. Germline trimming cut 2 bases from V and 1 base from J; bases unmatched to any gene: 15. CDR3 sequence: CASSPSAGGTRQSQETQYF. The DNA of the CDR3 is TGTGCCAGCTCACCATCGGCAGGGGGCACACGACAGAGCCAAGAGACCCAGTACTTC.

This chain connects TRBV29-1 to TRBJ2-7, with 9 bases matching TRBD1. This CDR3 is 17 amino acids long. Looked up from germline, CDR1 is SQVTM and CDR2 is ANQGSEA. Trimming at V came to 0 bases and at J to 5 bases, leaving 14 bases not matched to a gene. The DNA of the CDR3 is TGCAGCGTTGAAGATCGGGGGAACAGGGGGCGATCCGACGAGCAGTACTTC. This translates into CSVEDRGNRGRSDEQYF.

V gene TRBV5-5 combines with J gene TRBJ1-1, with D perhaps TRBD1 (5 bases). Trimming removed 4 bases from V and 3 bases from J, with 13 bases in between. Germline CDR1 and CDR2: SGHKS and YYEKEE (reference sequence). There are 14 residues in the CDR3. CDR3 bases: TGTGCCAGCAGCAAGACCCTAGGGGACACTGAAGCTTTCTTT. Translation gives CASSKTLGDTEAFF.

The genes are TRBV18 and TRBJ2-3, with D maybe TRBD1 (5 bases). V shed 1 base and J shed 0 bases, with 8 bases lying between them. The CDR3 runs 15 residues. The germline V gene encodes CDR1 KGHSH and CDR2 LQKENI. CDR3 sequence (DNA): TGTGCCAGCTCACCACAGACAGCTAGCACAGATACGCAGTATTTT. It codes for CASSPQTASTDTQYF.

The chain has TRBV14 and TRBJ1-6; TRBD1 matches 9 bases. Germline V gene data show CDR1 as SGHDN and CDR2 as FVKESK. The junction had 14 bases not matched to a gene; V was cut back by 4 bases and J by 7 bases. There are 18 residues in the CDR3. CDR3 bases: TGTGCCAGCAGCCGGGGGGCTGGACAGGGGCACCTAAATTCACCCCTCCACTTT. Translating gives CASSRGAGQGHLNSPLHF.

The gene calls are TRBV5-1 and TRBJ1-3; 8 bases map to TRBD1. Germline lookup yields CDR1 SGHRS and CDR2 YFSETQ. The CDR3 has 15 amino acids. V was clipped by 3 bases and J by 2 bases; unmatched bases: 4. In nucleotides, the CDR3 is TGCGCCAGCAGCTCGACGACAGGGGCTGGAAACACCATATATTTT. Translation: CASSSTTGAGNTIYF.

Turning to this clone: One end of the junction varies from germline; a read error may be responsible. The CDR3 coding sequence is TGCGCCAGCAGCTCGTTAGGGGCCCTTAGCAATCAGCCCCAGCATTTT. It specifies CASSSLGALSNQPQHF. The chain links TRBV7-2 to TRBJ1-5; possibly TRBD1 for D (5 bases). Germline V gene lookup returns CDR1 SGHTA and CDR2 FQGNSA. The CDR3 has 16 amino acids.

The chain carries TRBV15 and TRBJ2-5, with no clear D. This CDR3 has 15 amino acids. Germline CDR1 is LNHNV and CDR2 is YYDKDF (reference sequence). V lost 0 bases to trimming and J lost 5 bases, with 13 bases between them. Written as DNA, the CDR3 is TGTGCCACCAGCAGAGACGTCGGCGGATCCGAGACCCAGTACTTC. Residues: CATSRDVGGSETQYF.

The V gene is TRBV19, the J gene TRBJ1-2; D is ambiguous. The CDR3 is made up of 13 amino acids. Germline V gene lookup returns CDR1 LNHDA and CDR2 SQIVND (reference sequence). The V and J ends lost 6 bases and 4 bases respectively, with 12 bases between them. This CDR3 reads CASSRRRFYGYTF. The CDR3 DNA reads as TGTGCCAGTAGCCGACGGCGGTTCTATGGCTACACCTTC.

On this clone: The same CDR3 is also encoded by other DNA sequences in this sample. The V and J genes are TRBV5-1 and TRBJ2-5, with TRBD2 identical over 15 bases. With 3 bases clipped from V and 2 bases from J, the junction kept 2 bases outside the gene matches. Per germline, CDR1 SGHRS and CDR2 YFSETQ. The CDR3 is made up of 16 amino acids. The CDR3 protein is CASSSGLAGGQETQYF. The CDR3 DNA reads as TGCGCCAGCAGCTCCGGACTAGCGGGAGGGCAAGAGACCCAGTACTTC.

This clone has only a few counts. The V and J genes are TRBV29-1 and TRBJ2-5; 10 positions agree with TRBD1. Germline-derived CDR1 and CDR2 are SQVTM and ANQGSEA. The CDR3 is 11 amino acids. Trimming at V came to 7 bases and at J to 5 bases, leaving 1 base not matched to a gene. In nucleotides, the CDR3 is TGCAGCGGGACAGGGGGGGAGACCCAGTACTTC. It codes for CSGTGGETQYF.

The gene calls are TRBV6-6 and TRBJ1-1; D not certain. The germline V gene has CDR1 MNHNY and CDR2 SVGAGI (reference sequence). This CDR3 is built from 14 residues. The V end lost 2 bases, the J end lost 3 bases, and 10 bases lay between the germline ends. The CDR3 coding sequence is TGTGCCAGCAGTTACGGAGTAGGTGACACTGAAGCTTTCTTT. This encodes CASSYGVGDTEAFF.

The chain is built from TRBV28 and TRBJ2-7, with 9 bases aligning to TRBD2. Germline V gene sequence: CDR1 MDHEN, CDR2 SYDVKM. The V segment lost 8 bases and the J segment 5 bases; nucleotides outside the gene matches: 7. This CDR3 has 13 amino acids. CDR3 nucleotide sequence: TGTGCCAGCCAATCAGCGGGGGGCCACGAGCAGTACGTC. Translating gives CASQSAGGHEQYV.